In this sample, the clone carrying this T cell receptor beta chain turned up many times. Its target is unknown. The data are from a study of CD8 T cells in ankylosing spondylitis. Study observations and caveats: A number of the motif variants had already been described in reactive arthritis synovial fluid and blood. Those disease-linked clones were CD8+; they were also relatively rare in peripheral blood. Researchers reportedly found disease-linked clones significantly enriched in matched ankylosing spondylitis synovial fluid.

Trimming cost V 2 bases and J 0 bases, with 9 bases left between them. Per germline, CDR1 SGHTA and CDR2 FQGNSA. The CDR3 extends over 15 amino acids. Quantitative 5'-RACE with molecular barcodes was used to make the TCR beta libraries. TCRdb reprocessed the 5' RACE reads via MiXCR and lists one record per CDR3 protein. Of under 250,000 distinct CDR3 sequences listed, around 10% are singletons. The TCR was taken from a male donor with ankylosing spondylitis or in good health (not recorded which). Sequenced input: blood, either unsorted or a sorted T cell fraction (not recorded which). The V call is TRBV7-2, the J call TRBJ2-3; D may be TRBD1 or TRBD2 (5 bases each). CDR3 protein: CASSLFGASTDTQYF. CDR3 nucleotide sequence: TGTGCCAGCAGCTTATTCGGGGCAAGCACAGATACGCAGTATTTT.